The rows below give T cell receptor beta chains drawn from one sample of a study of blood T cell repertoires in COVID-19. Repertoires were generated with immunoSEQ multiplex PCR, while TCRdb's copy carries only in-frame clones and drops some. The sample yields 150,000 to 200,000 clones, 70% to 90% seen once. Material for sequencing was peripheral blood. The receptor set was obtained from a man aged 65 to 79 with active or convalescent COVID-19. Both conserved end residues are part of each CDR3. Clone size is not always given. Where it is, it says once, few, many or a class for expanded clones.

TRBV19	TRBJ2-1	16	-	CASQEAGGSSYNEQFF
TRBV18	TRBJ1-6	15	-	CASSPRAGYDSPLHF
TRBV7-9	TRBJ1-6	16	few	CASSPRGREPDSPLHF
TRBV7-2	TRBJ2-2	13	-	CASSQGQPRELFF
TRBV28	TRBJ1-2	13	-	CASWAGASYGYTF
TRBV6-5	TRBJ1-6	15	-	CASNIETGPRTPLHF
TRBV5-6	TRBJ1-4	16	-	CASSWRATGPNEKLFF
TRBV30	TRBJ1-1	13	-	CAWSVLVNTEAFF
TRBV28	TRBJ1-2	13	-	CASSAGQGYGYTF
TRBV13	TRBJ1-1	14	-	CASSLGQANTEAFF
TRBV5-4	TRBJ1-4	15	-	CASSFTGAINEKLFF
TRBV12-3/TRBV12-4	TRBJ2-5	13	-	CASSLFIIETQYF
TRBV5-4	TRBJ2-7	14	-	CASSSPGQTYEQYF
TRBV18	TRBJ1-1	15	-	CASSPWGDGNTEAFF
TRBV18	TRBJ2-1	13	once	CASSHGTEFEEFF
TRBV19	TRBJ1-2	15	-	CASSNDRQGTYGYTF
TRBV5-1	TRBJ2-1	15	-	CASSLMTGTYNEQFF
TRBV28	TRBJ1-1	15	-	CASSLDRRMNTEAFF
TRBV27	TRBJ2-5	14	few	CASSSRGRRETQYF
TRBV11-2	TRBJ2-2	16	-	CASSPSRAGGNGELFF
TRBV6-5	TRBJ1-2	15	-	CASSYSGTGGLGYTF
TRBV13	TRBJ2-5	13	-	CASSPRQRETQYF
TRBV7-9	TRBJ2-5	15	-	CASSRGQGAGETQYF
TRBV3-1/TRBV3-2	TRBJ2-7	13	-	CASSTAGTYEQYF
TRBV3-1/TRBV3-2	TRBJ1-5	14	-	CASSRDVTGQPQHF